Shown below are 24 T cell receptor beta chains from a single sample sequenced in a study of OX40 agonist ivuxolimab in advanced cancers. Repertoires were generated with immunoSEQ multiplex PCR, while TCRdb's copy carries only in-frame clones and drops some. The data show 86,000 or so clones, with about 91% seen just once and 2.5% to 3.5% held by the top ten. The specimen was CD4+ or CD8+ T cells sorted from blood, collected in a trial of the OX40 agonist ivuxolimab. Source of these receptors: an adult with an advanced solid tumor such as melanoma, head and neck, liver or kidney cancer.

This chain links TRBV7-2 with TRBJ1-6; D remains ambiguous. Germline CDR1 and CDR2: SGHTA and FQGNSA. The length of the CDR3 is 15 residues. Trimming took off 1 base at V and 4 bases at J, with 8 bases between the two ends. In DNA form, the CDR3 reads TGTGCCAGCAGCTTAGGGCAGGTGTATAATTCACCCCTCCACTTT. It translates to CASSLGQVYNSPLHF.

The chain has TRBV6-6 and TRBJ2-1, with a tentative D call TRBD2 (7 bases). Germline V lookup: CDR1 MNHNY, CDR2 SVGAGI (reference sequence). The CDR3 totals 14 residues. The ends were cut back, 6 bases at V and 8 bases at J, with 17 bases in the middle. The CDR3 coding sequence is TGTGCCAGCAGGCTCACGGGGGCGGGGGATGAGCAGTTCTTC. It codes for CASRLTGAGDEQFF.

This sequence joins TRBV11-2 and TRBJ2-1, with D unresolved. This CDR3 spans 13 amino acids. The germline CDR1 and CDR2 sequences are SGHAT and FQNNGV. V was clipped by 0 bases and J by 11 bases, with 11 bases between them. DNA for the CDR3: TGTGCCAGCAGCTTAGATCCTAGATTACAGCAGTTCTTC. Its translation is CASSLDPRLQQFF.

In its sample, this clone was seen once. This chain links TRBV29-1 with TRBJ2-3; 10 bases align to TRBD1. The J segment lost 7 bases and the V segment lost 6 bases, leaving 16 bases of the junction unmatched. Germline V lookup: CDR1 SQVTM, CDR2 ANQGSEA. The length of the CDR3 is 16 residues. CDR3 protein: CSVHGGTGDRVNTQYF. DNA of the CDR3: TGCAGCGTCCACGGCGGGACAGGGGATCGGGTCAATACGCAGTATTTT.

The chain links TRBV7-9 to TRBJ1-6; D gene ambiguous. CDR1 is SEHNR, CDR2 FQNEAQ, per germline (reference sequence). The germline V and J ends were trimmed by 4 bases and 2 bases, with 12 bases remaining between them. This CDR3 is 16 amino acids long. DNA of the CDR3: TGTGCCAGCAGCTCGACCCAGATACCCTATAATTCACCCCTCCACTTT. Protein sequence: CASSSTQIPYNSPLHF.

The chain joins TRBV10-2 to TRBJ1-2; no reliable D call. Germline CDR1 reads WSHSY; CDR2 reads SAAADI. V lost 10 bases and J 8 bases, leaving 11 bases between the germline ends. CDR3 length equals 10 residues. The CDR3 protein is CAILAGGYTF. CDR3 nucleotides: TGCGCCATCCTTGCGGGGGGCTACACCTTC.

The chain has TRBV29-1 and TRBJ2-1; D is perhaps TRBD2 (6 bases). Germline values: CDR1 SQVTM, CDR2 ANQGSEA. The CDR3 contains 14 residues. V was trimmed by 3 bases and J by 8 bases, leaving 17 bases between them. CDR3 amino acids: CSVDGAGLRDEQFF. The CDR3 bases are TGCAGCGTTGATGGGGCGGGACTCAGGGATGAGCAGTTCTTC.

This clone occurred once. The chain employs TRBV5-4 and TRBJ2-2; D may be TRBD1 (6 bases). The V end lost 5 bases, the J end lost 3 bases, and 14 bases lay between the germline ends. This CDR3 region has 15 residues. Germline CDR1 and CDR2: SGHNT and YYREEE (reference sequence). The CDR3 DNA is TGTGCCAGCAGGTCGGGACAACACGACACCGGGGAGCTGTTTTTT. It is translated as CASRSGQHDTGELFF.

The CDR3 loop is CASSPGTGLRQPQHF. Written as DNA, the CDR3 is TGTGCCAGCAGCCCGGGGACAGGCCTACGGCAGCCCCAGCATTTT. The chain uses TRBV6-6 and TRBJ1-5, with 8 positions matching TRBD1. Trimming cost V 6 bases and J 7 bases; bases outside gene matches: 11. CDR1 and CDR2 from the germline V gene are MNHNY and SVGAGI (reference sequence). The CDR3 extends over 15 amino acids.

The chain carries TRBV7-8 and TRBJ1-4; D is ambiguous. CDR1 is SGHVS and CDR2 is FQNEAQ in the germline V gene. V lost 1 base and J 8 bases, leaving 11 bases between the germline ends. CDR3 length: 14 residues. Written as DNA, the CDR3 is TGTGCCAGCAGCTTAGACTCTCGGAGGGAAAAACTGTTTTTT. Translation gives CASSLDSRREKLFF. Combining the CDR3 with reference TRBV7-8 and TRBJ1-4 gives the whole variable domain GAGVSQSPRYKVAKRGQDVALRCDPISGHVSLFWYQQALGQGPEFLTYFQNEAQLDKSGLPSDRFFAERPEGSVSTLKIQRTQQEDSAVYLCASSLDSRREKLFFGSGTQLSVL.

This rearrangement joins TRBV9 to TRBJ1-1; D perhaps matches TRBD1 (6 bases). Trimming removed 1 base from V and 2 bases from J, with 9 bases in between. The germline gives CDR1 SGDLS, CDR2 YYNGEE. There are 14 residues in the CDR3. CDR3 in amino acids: CASSVLQGNTEAFF. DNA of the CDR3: TGTGCCAGCAGCGTACTACAGGGAAACACTGAAGCTTTCTTT.

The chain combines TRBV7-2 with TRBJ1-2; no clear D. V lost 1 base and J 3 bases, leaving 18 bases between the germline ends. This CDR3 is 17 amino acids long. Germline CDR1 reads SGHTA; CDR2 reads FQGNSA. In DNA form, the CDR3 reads TGTGCCAGCAGCTTAGTTTGGCCGGCCCGCATAGACTATGGCTACACCTTC. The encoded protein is CASSLVWPARIDYGYTF.

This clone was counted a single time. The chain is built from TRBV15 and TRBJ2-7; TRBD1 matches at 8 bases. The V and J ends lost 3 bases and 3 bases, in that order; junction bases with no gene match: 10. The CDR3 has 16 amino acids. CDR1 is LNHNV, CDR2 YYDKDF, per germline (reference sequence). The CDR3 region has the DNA TGTGCCACCAGCAGTCTAGACAGGGGTAGAGTCTACGAGCAGTACTTC. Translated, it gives CATSSLDRGRVYEQYF.

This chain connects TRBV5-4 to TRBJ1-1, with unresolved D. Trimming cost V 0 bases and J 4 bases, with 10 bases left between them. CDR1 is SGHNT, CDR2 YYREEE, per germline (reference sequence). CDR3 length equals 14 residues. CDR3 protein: CASSLEGEGTEAFF. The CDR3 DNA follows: TGTGCCAGCAGCTTGGAGGGCGAGGGCACTGAAGCTTTCTTT.

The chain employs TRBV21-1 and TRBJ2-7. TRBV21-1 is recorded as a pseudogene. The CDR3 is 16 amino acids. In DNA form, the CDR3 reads TGTGCCAGCCAATGGGGGATGTCATGGGAGACCTACGAGCAGTACTTC. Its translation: CASQWGMSWETYEQYF.

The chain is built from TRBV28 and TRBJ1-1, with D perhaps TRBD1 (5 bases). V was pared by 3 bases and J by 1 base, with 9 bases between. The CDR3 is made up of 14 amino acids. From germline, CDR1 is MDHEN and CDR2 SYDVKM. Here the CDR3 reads CASSLAGGNTEAFF. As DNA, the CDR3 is TGTGCCAGCAGTTTGGCCGGGGGGAACACTGAAGCTTTCTTT.

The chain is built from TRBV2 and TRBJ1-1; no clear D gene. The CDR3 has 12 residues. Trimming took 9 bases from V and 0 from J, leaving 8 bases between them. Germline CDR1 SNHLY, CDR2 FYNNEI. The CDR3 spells CARRRVNTEAFF. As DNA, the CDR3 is TGTGCCAGGAGGAGGGTGAACACTGAAGCTTTCTTT.

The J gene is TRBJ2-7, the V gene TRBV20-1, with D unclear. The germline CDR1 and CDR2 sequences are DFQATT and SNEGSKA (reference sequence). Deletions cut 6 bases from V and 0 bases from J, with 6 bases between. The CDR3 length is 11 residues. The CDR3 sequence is CSAGTSYEQYF. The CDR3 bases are TGCAGTGCGGGAACCTCCTACGAGCAGTACTTC.

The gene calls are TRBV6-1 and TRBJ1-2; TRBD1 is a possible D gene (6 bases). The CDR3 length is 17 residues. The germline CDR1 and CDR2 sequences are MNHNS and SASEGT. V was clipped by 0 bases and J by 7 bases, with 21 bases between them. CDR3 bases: TGTGCCAGCAGTGAAGCGGAGGGGGGGGCGCCCCCGGGTGGCTACACCTTC. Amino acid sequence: CASSEAEGGAPPGGYTF.

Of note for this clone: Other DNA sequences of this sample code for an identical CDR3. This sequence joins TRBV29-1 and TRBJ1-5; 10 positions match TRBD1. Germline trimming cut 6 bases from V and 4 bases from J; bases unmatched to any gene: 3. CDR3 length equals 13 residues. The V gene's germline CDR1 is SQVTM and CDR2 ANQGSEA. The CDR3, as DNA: TGCAGCGTGGGACAGGGGATTAATCAGCCCCAGCATTTT. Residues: CSVGQGINQPQHF.

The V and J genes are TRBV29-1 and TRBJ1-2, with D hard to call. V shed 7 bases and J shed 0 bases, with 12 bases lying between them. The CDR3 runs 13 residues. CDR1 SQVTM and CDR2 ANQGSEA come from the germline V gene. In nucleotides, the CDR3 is TGCAGCGACCGAAAGAAGGCTAACTATGGCTACACCTTC. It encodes CSDRKKANYGYTF.

CDR3 in amino acids: CASSLVRGGQGYTF. CDR3 DNA: TGTGCCAGCAGCTTGGTTCGGGGCGGGCAAGGCTACACCTTC. The chain couples TRBV5-4 to TRBJ1-2; possibly TRBD1 for D (5 bases). This CDR3 comprises 14 residues. The V and J ends lost 0 bases and 8 bases respectively, with 14 bases between them. CDR1 is SGHNT, CDR2 YYREEE, per germline (reference sequence).

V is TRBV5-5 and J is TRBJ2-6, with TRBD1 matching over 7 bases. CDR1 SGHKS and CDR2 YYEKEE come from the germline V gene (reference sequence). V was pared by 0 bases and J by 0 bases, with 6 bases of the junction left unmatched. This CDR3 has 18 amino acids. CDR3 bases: TGTGCCAGCAGCTTGGCCGGGACAGCCCTCTCTGGGGCCAACGTCCTGACTTTC. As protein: CASSLAGTALSGANVLTF.

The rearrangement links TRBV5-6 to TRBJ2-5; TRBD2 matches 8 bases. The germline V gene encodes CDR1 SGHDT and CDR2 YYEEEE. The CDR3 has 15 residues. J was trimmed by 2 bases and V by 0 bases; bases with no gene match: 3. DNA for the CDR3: TGTGCCAGCAGCTTGGTGTTAGCGGGACAAGAGACCCAGTACTTC. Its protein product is CASSLVLAGQETQYF.